The 15 T cell receptor beta chains presented below share a single source sample, sequenced in a study of shared T cell receptors in the human thymus. Here immunoSEQ multiplex PCR was the method, and the copy in TCRdb shows in-frame clones only, minus some. The sample yields more than 550,000 clones, 70% to 90% seen once. The sample was also linked to a second study, of human thymus T cells.

What was sequenced was thymocytes. The receptors originated from a girl younger than two with a congenital heart defect.

This clone appeared once. J is TRBJ2-1 and V is TRBV9, with TRBD1 matching over 8 bases. CDR1 SGDLS and CDR2 YYNGEE come from the germline V gene. CDR3 length: 14 residues. The V and J ends lost 2 bases and 7 bases, in that order; junction bases with no gene match: 5. The CDR3 here is CASSVNQGANEQFF. DNA of the CDR3: TGTGCCAGCAGCGTGAACCAGGGGGCGAATGAGCAGTTCTTC.

V is TRBV4-1 and J is TRBJ1-1, with D possibly being TRBD1 (6 bases). This CDR3 is built from 22 residues. V was trimmed by 4 bases and J by 0 bases, leaving 33 bases between them. Per germline, CDR1 MGHRA and CDR2 YSYEKL. CDR3 residues: CASSPSPVQWHNRTEMNTEAFF. The CDR3 DNA reads TGCGCCAGCAGCCCCTCCCCGGTCCAATGGCACAACCGGACAGAAATGAACACTGAAGCTTTCTTT.

The chain links TRBV5-1 to TRBJ2-7; possible D gene TRBD2, 7 bases. Trimming cost V 4 bases and J 0 bases, with 14 bases left between them. Germline CDR1 SGHRS, CDR2 YFSETQ. The CDR3 length is 15 residues. This CDR3 is CASSMGAGDSYEQYF. CDR3 DNA: TGCGCCAGCAGCATGGGGGCGGGGGACTCCTACGAGCAGTACTTC.

On this clone itself: The sample carries other DNA sequences with the same CDR3. The chain combines TRBV5-1 with TRBJ2-1; 8 bases are shared with TRBD2. The CDR3 is 15 residues long. The V and J ends lost 4 bases and 5 bases, in that order; junction bases with no gene match: 8. Germline V gives CDR1 SGHRS, CDR2 YFSETQ. For the CDR3, the DNA is TGCGCCAGCAGCCCCCCCGGACTAGCACACAATGAGCAGTTCTTC. Translation gives CASSPPGLAHNEQFF.

The chain is built from TRBV10-3 and TRBJ1-6, with D tentatively TRBD1 (5 bases). CDR1 and CDR2 (germline): ENHRY, SYGVKD. Trimming took off 0 bases at V and 7 bases at J, with 13 bases between the two ends. The CDR3 loop spans 16 amino acids. This CDR3 reads CAISESGGPKNSPLHF. The CDR3, as DNA: TGTGCCATCAGTGAGTCGGGGGGACCGAAGAATTCACCCCTCCACTTT.

This sequence joins TRBV5-4 and TRBJ2-7; 7 nucleotides agree with TRBD1. The CDR3 is 14 amino acids. The germline gives CDR1 SGHNT, CDR2 YYREEE (reference sequence). J gave up 1 base and V 4 bases, and 5 bases lay outside the gene matches. The CDR3 spells CASSLNRGSYEQYF. As DNA, the CDR3 is TGTGCCAGCAGCCTGAACAGGGGATCCTACGAGCAGTACTTC.

Concerning this clone: One end of the junction fails to match germline, which may point to a read error. The chain has TRBV5-8 and TRBJ1-5; TRBD1 matches at 7 bases. The CDR3 has 16 amino acids. The germline CDR1 and CDR2 sequences are SGHTS and YDEGEE. The CDR3 sequence is CASSGRDSFSDQPQHF. CDR3 bases: TGTGCCAGCAGCGGACGGGACAGCTTTAGCGATCAGCCCCAGCATTTT.

The rearrangement uses TRBV7-6 and TRBJ2-7, with D perhaps TRBD1 (5 bases). Germline CDR1 SGHVS, CDR2 FNYEAQ. The CDR3 is 13 residues long. V was cut by 4 bases and J by 2 bases, with 9 bases left in between. The CDR3 DNA sequence: TGTGCCAGCAGCTCCGTGGACACCTACGAGCAGTACTTC. Encoded protein: CASSSVDTYEQYF.

This clone was counted between two and nine times. V usage is TRBV2 and J usage is TRBJ2-5; D gene ambiguous. The germline gives CDR1 SNHLY, CDR2 FYNNEI. V dropped 6 bases and J dropped 3 bases, with 14 bases sitting between them. This CDR3 comprises 14 residues. CDR3 region: CASRYREAKETQYF. In DNA, the CDR3 is TGTGCCAGCAGATATAGAGAAGCAAAAGAGACCCAGTACTTC.

The chain combines TRBV7-6 with TRBJ2-5, with 7 positions matching TRBD1. CDR1 SGHVS and CDR2 FNYEAQ come from the germline V gene. The CDR3 has 15 residues. Trimming took 5 bases from V and 1 from J; bases not matched to a gene: 7. The CDR3 DNA reads as TGTGCCAGCAGCCCCGTCACAGGGGTCCAAGAGACCCAGTACTTC. Protein sequence: CASSPVTGVQETQYF.

The chain recombines TRBV11-2 with TRBJ2-2; the match to TRBD2 covers 12 bases. V dropped 6 bases and J dropped 3; count of bases not matched to a gene: 8. The CDR3 loop spans 17 amino acids. Germline V gene sequence: CDR1 SGHAT, CDR2 FQNNGV. In nucleotides, the CDR3 is TGTGCCAGCAGAACGACTAGCGGGGGACACTACACCGGGGAGCTGTTTTTT. The encoded protein is CASRTTSGGHYTGELFF.

The chain carries TRBV28 and TRBJ2-7; D is perhaps TRBD1 (6 bases). CDR1 is MDHEN and CDR2 is SYDVKM in the germline V gene. The V end lost 5 bases, the J end lost 3 bases, and 20 bases lay between the germline ends. The CDR3 has 16 residues. CDR3 nucleotides: TGTGCCAGCAGTCCCGCTGAGGACAGCCCGAGCTACGAGCAGTACTTC. Protein product: CASSPAEDSPSYEQYF.

This clone was recorded once. J is TRBJ1-3 and V is TRBV5-6, with D unclear. Germline values: CDR1 SGHDT, CDR2 YYEEEE. This CDR3 is built from 18 residues. V lost 0 bases and J 0 bases, leaving 16 bases between the germline ends. The CDR3 coding sequence is TGTGCCAGCAGCTTGGCTTGGCAGAGGCTCACCTCTGGAAACACCATATATTTT. Protein product: CASSLAWQRLTSGNTIYF.

V is TRBV27 and J is TRBJ2-3; 8 bases agree with TRBD2. V shed 9 bases and J 6 bases; nucleotides not matched to a gene: 14. This CDR3 is 15 amino acids long. Per germline, CDR1 MNHEY and CDR2 SMNVEV (reference sequence). CDR3 in DNA: TGTGCCAGTATCGGGACTAGTTGGGATTCTGATACGCAGTATTTT. Its protein product is CASIGTSWDSDTQYF.

This clone was seen more than once but under ten times. This chain connects TRBV15 to TRBJ1-1; a possible D gene is TRBD1 (6 bases). CDR1 and CDR2 (germline): LNHNV, YYDKDF (reference sequence). V dropped 1 base and J dropped 0 bases, with 9 bases sitting between them. The CDR3 runs to 15 residues. This CDR3 is CATSRAGQMNTEAFF. The CDR3 bases are TGTGCCACCAGCAGAGCGGGACAAATGAACACTGAAGCTTTCTTT. Using reference TRBV15 and TRBJ1-1 for the parts outside the CDR3, the full variable domain is DAMVIQNPRYQVTQFGKPVTLSCSQTLNHNVMYWYQQKSSQAPKLLFHYYDKDFNNEADTPDNFQSRRPNTSFCFLDIRSPGLGDTAMYLCATSRAGQMNTEAFFGQGTRLTVV.